These T cell receptor beta chains were read from a single sample in a study of shared clonotypes between healthy human individuals. Measured with immunoSEQ multiplex PCR; TCRdb has only the in-frame clones, and not every one. The sample shows 2 million to 2.5 million clones, roughly 93% of them seen only once. The sample comprised naive CD4+ T cells from PBMCs. The receptors originated from a man between 18 and 35 years old in good health. Some clones in this sample may be carry-over from other donors' samples. Both conserved end residues are part of each CDR3. The D gene is left open where the match is weak. Expanded clones get a size class; other rows say once, few or many, or leave the size out.

J gene: TRBJ2-5
D gene: .
V gene: TRBV5-1
clone size: once
CDR3 protein: CASSLYGSGETQYF
CDR3 DNA: TGCGCCAGCAGCTTGTATGGGAGCGGGGAGACCCAGTACTTC

J gene: TRBJ1-2
D gene: .
V gene: TRBV28
clone size: .
CDR3 protein: CASRPGTANYGYTF
CDR3 DNA: TGTGCCAGCAGGCCCGGGACGGCCAACTATGGCTACACCTTC

J gene: TRBJ2-7
D gene: .
V gene: TRBV28
clone size: .
CDR3 protein: CASSSPGGGKEDEQYF
CDR3 DNA: TGTGCCAGCAGCTCTCCAGGGGGGGGGAAAGAAGACGAGCAGTACTTC

J gene: TRBJ2-2
D gene: .
V gene: TRBV11-3
clone size: .
CDR3 protein: CASGKNTGELFF
CDR3 DNA: TGTGCCAGCGGGAAGAACACCGGGGAGCTGTTTTTT

J gene: TRBJ1-1
D gene: .
V gene: TRBV28
clone size: .
CDR3 protein: CATASGGTEAFF
CDR3 DNA: TGTGCCACCGCCTCGGGGGGCACTGAAGCTTTCTTT

J gene: TRBJ2-3
D gene: .
V gene: TRBV14
clone size: .
CDR3 protein: CASSLLRPGEADTQYF
CDR3 DNA: TGTGCCAGCAGCCTTCTAAGGCCCGGGGAGGCAGATACGCAGTATTTT

J gene: TRBJ2-3
D gene: .
V gene: TRBV4-1
clone size: .
CDR3 protein: CASSQDGREHGPDTQYF
CDR3 DNA: TGCGCCAGCAGCCAAGACGGACGAGAACACGGGCCAGATACGCAGTATTTT

J gene: TRBJ2-1
D gene: TRBD2
V gene: TRBV9
clone size: .
CDR3 protein: CASSVDLPSGTLYNEQFF
CDR3 DNA: TGTGCCAGCAGCGTAGATCTTCCTAGCGGGACACTCTACAATGAGCAGTTCTTC

J gene: TRBJ1-6
D gene: .
V gene: TRBV30
clone size: .
CDR3 protein: CAWSDRNWGSPLHF
CDR3 DNA: TGTGCCTGGAGTGACCGGAACTGGGGTTCACCCCTCCACTTT

J gene: TRBJ2-1
D gene: TRBD1
V gene: TRBV7-3
clone size: .
CDR3 protein: CASSPGTGGRDEQFF
CDR3 DNA: TGTGCCAGCAGCCCCGGGACAGGGGGTAGGGATGAGCAGTTCTTC

J gene: TRBJ1-5
D gene: .
V gene: TRBV7-8
clone size: .
CDR3 protein: CASSLGQGYQPQHF
CDR3 DNA: TGTGCCAGCAGCTTAGGGCAGGGATATCAGCCCCAGCATTTT

J gene: TRBJ1-2
D gene: .
V gene: TRBV7-9
clone size: .
CDR3 protein: CASSSNGDLNYGYTF
CDR3 DNA: TGTGCCAGCAGCTCCAATGGGGACCTTAACTATGGCTACACCTTC

J gene: TRBJ1-5
D gene: .
V gene: TRBV6-4
clone size: .
CDR3 protein: CASSDVAGTQPQHF
CDR3 DNA: TGTGCCAGCAGTGACGTGGCAGGGACTCAGCCCCAGCATTTT

J gene: TRBJ2-1
D gene: .
V gene: TRBV7-3
clone size: .
CDR3 protein: CASSPTSYDEQFF
CDR3 DNA: TGTGCCAGCAGCCCGACTAGTTATGATGAGCAGTTCTTC

J gene: TRBJ2-3
D gene: TRBD2
V gene: TRBV5-1
clone size: .
CDR3 protein: CASTPGGSTDTQYF
CDR3 DNA: TGCGCCAGCACCCCCGGGGGGTCCACAGATACGCAGTATTTT

J gene: TRBJ2-7
D gene: .
V gene: TRBV19
clone size: .
CDR3 protein: CASSTKHTGFHEQYF
CDR3 DNA: TGTGCCAGTAGTACAAAACATACAGGGTTCCACGAGCAGTACTTC

J gene: TRBJ1-5
D gene: .
V gene: TRBV5-1
clone size: .
CDR3 protein: CASSLEGGSNQPQHF
CDR3 DNA: TGCGCCAGCAGCTTGGAGGGAGGGAGCAATCAGCCCCAGCATTTT

J gene: TRBJ2-4
D gene: .
V gene: TRBV7-3
clone size: .
CDR3 protein: CASSPGPAGPVYF
CDR3 DNA: TGTGCCAGCAGCCCCGGGCCCGCCGGTCCGGTGTACTTC

J gene: TRBJ1-5
D gene: .
V gene: TRBV11-2
clone size: .
CDR3 protein: CASSPEGNQPQHF
CDR3 DNA: TGTGCCAGCAGCCCAGAGGGGAATCAGCCCCAGCATTTT

J gene: TRBJ1-2
D gene: TRBD1
V gene: TRBV15
clone size: .
CDR3 protein: CATSRDGRGDYGYTF
CDR3 DNA: TGTGCCACCAGCAGAGATGGCAGGGGGGACTATGGCTACACCTTC

J gene: TRBJ2-1
D gene: TRBD2
V gene: TRBV7-3
clone size: .
CDR3 protein: CASSSSSGRYNEQFF
CDR3 DNA: TGTGCCAGCAGCTCGTCTAGCGGGAGGTACAATGAGCAGTTCTTC

J gene: TRBJ2-2
D gene: .
V gene: TRBV19
clone size: .
CDR3 protein: CASSALPANTGELFF
CDR3 DNA: TGTGCCAGTAGTGCACTACCCGCGAACACCGGGGAGCTGTTTTTT

J gene: TRBJ2-5
D gene: TRBD1
V gene: TRBV5-1
clone size: .
CDR3 protein: CASSEGTAQETQYF
CDR3 DNA: TGCGCCAGCAGCGAAGGGACAGCCCAAGAGACCCAGTACTTC

J gene: TRBJ2-3
D gene: .
V gene: TRBV7-3
clone size: .
CDR3 protein: CASSLAGAGTDTQYF
CDR3 DNA: TGTGCCAGCAGCTTGGCCGGGGCTGGAACAGATACGCAGTATTTT

J gene: TRBJ1-4
D gene: .
V gene: TRBV28
clone size: .
CDR3 protein: CASSLSRVGEKLFF
CDR3 DNA: TGTGCCAGCAGTTTGTCCAGGGTGGGAGAAAAACTGTTTTTT

J gene: TRBJ1-2
D gene: TRBD1
V gene: TRBV28
clone size: .
CDR3 protein: CASSSGTGGAFGYTF
CDR3 DNA: TGTGCCAGCAGTTCTGGGACAGGGGGCGCGTTTGGCTACACCTTC

J gene: TRBJ2-7
D gene: .
V gene: TRBV6-1
clone size: .
CDR3 protein: CASSVATAYEQYF
CDR3 DNA: TGTGCCAGCAGTGTAGCTACCGCCTACGAGCAGTACTTC

J gene: TRBJ2-7
D gene: .
V gene: TRBV11-3
clone size: .
CDR3 protein: CASSLNSAGTYEQYF
CDR3 DNA: TGTGCCAGCAGCTTAAATTCCGCGGGCACCTACGAGCAGTACTTC

J gene: TRBJ2-3
D gene: TRBD1
V gene: TRBV19
clone size: .
CDR3 protein: CASSPGQGYTDTQYF
CDR3 DNA: TGTGCCAGTAGCCCGGGACAGGGATATACAGATACGCAGTATTTT

J gene: TRBJ1-5
D gene: .
V gene: TRBV6-4
clone size: .
CDR3 protein: CASSQLPNQPQHF
CDR3 DNA: TGTGCCAGCAGCCAGCTACCAAATCAGCCCCAGCATTTT

J gene: TRBJ1-2
D gene: .
V gene: TRBV19
clone size: .
CDR3 protein: CASSIVQLKQPNYGYTF
CDR3 DNA: TGTGCCAGTAGTATCGTCCAGCTAAAACAACCTAACTATGGCTACACCTTC